This T cell receptor (beta chain) came from a study of blood T cell repertoires in COVID-19 (dated by TCRdb to between 2020 and 2021). Some background on the complete study: The collaborator samples originated in the United States, Italy and Spain and spanned the acute and convalescent phases of COVID-19. A de-identified subject ID, COVID-19 status, age in years and sex were almost always included in the sample metadata. The repertoires were made available in a free public database intended to serve as a resource for research on the immune response to SARS-CoV-2. The dataset comprised deeply sampled blood TCRbeta repertoires from subjects exposed to, actively infected with, or recovered from COVID-19. The prospective study material was composed of cDNA or gDNA derived from T cells, B-cell-depleted T cells, or PBMCs. Where available, HLA class I and class II types were taken from metadata supplied by the sample provider and were not determined by assay-based typing. The samples were drawn from the first 160 participants of the ongoing ImmuneRACE study and from 950 to 1,500 subjects provided by 6 global collaborators.

The CDR1 and CDR2 encoded by the germline V gene (reference sequence) are LNHNV and YYDKDF. Spanning cysteine to phenylalanine, the CDR3 consists of 14 amino acids. Solely the CDR3 DNA is kept, with 42 bases framed from the first base. V drops 2 bases and J drops 4 bases, leaving 11 bases in between. On the study overall, not on this receptor specifically: How much clinical and demographic metadata was included differed by source and by participant, and the metadata was provided uncurated.

TCRbeta CDR3 regions were amplified from genomic DNA using the immunoSEQ Assay, a bias-controlled multiplex PCR. The authors' analysis ran thus. Within the assay, amplification of reference gene primers was used to estimate how many nucleated cells each sample contained. To quantify the absolute abundance of each unique TCRbeta CDR3 rearrangement, sequence reads were collapsed and filtered. For each sample, productive Simpson clonality was calculated by taking the square root of Simpson's diversity index across productive rearrangements. TCRdb took over this immuneACCESS table, retaining in-frame rearrangements with V and J assigned. Such tables are incomplete; in checked studies, under half of the missing clones stem from an unresolved V gene, and the remainder is unexplained. The DNA was the basis for D and trimming; V, J and clone size are from that table. The sample yields 130,000 to 150,000 clones; 85% to 90% were counted once. Over 8.5% of the sample rests with the top ten.

Collaborating institutions collected whole blood in K2EDTA tubes following their own protocols. Collaborator samples were shipped for TCRbeta analysis as frozen whole blood, isolated PBMCs, or DNA extracted from either sample type. With regard to this clone: Its specific antigen is unknown. Base qualities are not provided; no much larger clone lies one nucleotide away.

In this chain, TRBV15 is recombined with TRBJ1-1; too little of a D gene remains to name it. This TCR derives from a woman aged 45 to 65 with active or convalescent COVID-19. Sequenced sample: peripheral blood. In nucleotides, the sequence is TGTGCCACCAGCAGACCTAACAGTGCCACTGAAGCTTTCTTT. It specifies CATSRPNSATEAFF.